This TCR beta chain was obtained from a study of cytomegalovirus exposure and HLA in healthy donors. The PCR employed 60 Vbeta primers together with 13 Jbeta primers. Produced via immunoSEQ multiplex PCR; TCRdb's table is partial and in-frame only. This sample yields around 170,000 clones, of which around 80% are seen a single time; around 7% belongs to the top ten. Looked up from germline, CDR1 is SGDLS and CDR2 is YYNGEE. This CDR3 has 16 residues. J was trimmed by 3 bases and V by 8 bases; bases with no gene match: 13. This clone was observed a handful of times. The chain combines TRBV9 with TRBJ2-3; TRBD2 matches at 9 bases. Sequencing was carried out using PBMCs. The receptor was isolated from a woman aged 40 to 49 in good health and CMV-seropositive. The CDR3 bases are TGTGCCAGTTCCGGGAGCGGGGGGCAAATGACAGATACGCAGTATTTT. The encoded protein is CASSGSGGQMTDTQYF.